The 3 T cell receptor beta chains below were found in one sample sequenced in a study of T cell repertoires in cytomegalovirus infection. TCRdb ran MiXCR on the reads and lists one entry per CDR3 protein. This table holds about 740,000 distinct CDR3 sequences, around a third found once. These receptors are not linked to any known antigen. The sample was cultured PBMCs, taken from culture after CMV antigen stimulation. The receptor set was obtained from a human donor in good health (CMV status not recorded). Some clones in this sample may be carry-over from other donors' samples.

The J gene is TRBJ2-7, the V gene TRBV5-1; TRBD1 or TRBD2 may be the D gene (6 bases each). The V gene's germline CDR1 is SGHRS and CDR2 YFSETQ. Trimming cost V 4 bases and J 2 bases, with 16 bases left between them. The CDR3 contains 15 residues. CDR3: CASSPGAAETYEQYF. In DNA, the CDR3 is TGCGCCAGCAGCCCGGGGGCAGCCGAAACCTACGAGCAGTACTTC.

The rearrangement links TRBV2 to TRBJ2-5; TRBD2 matches 12 bases. Germline V lookup: CDR1 SNHLY, CDR2 FYNNEI. This CDR3 is 17 amino acids long. V lost 4 bases to trimming and J lost 4 bases; unmatched junction nucleotides: 10. The CDR3 here is CASSGPLLTSGRETQYF. CDR3 DNA sequence: TGTGCCAGCAGTGGTCCCCTCCTGACTAGCGGGAGAGAGACCCAGTACTTC.

The V and J genes are TRBV6-2 or TRBV6-3 and TRBJ2-7; D gene uncertain. This CDR3 comprises 13 residues. The germline V gene has CDR1 MNHEY and CDR2 SVGEGT. The V end was cut by 7 bases, the J end by 5 bases, with 15 bases between. CDR3 loop: CASTSWRFHEQYF. For the CDR3, the DNA is TGTGCCAGCACCTCCTGGCGGTTCCACGAGCAGTACTTC.